This T cell receptor (beta chain) was sequenced for a study of shared clonotypes between healthy human individuals. Study-wide context: Donors had three CD4 naive, three CD4 memory, two CD8 naive and one CD8 memory plate apiece. Notes on the study in general: Relative to their counterparts shared across all four donors, non-shared clonotypes exhibited diminished generation probabilities.

On this clone: Its antigen remains unidentified.

The CDR3 sequence is 13 residues long. Trimming pared 5 bases from V and 7 bases from J, leaving 11 bases between. The V gene's germline CDR1 is SGHVS and CDR2 FNYEAQ. Terminally differentiated effector memory CD45RA+ cells were excluded from the naive CD8 cells, which were CD45RO-negative and positively selected for CCR7. The repertoire was sequenced with immunoSEQ multiplex PCR; TCRdb's copy has only in-frame clones and lacks some. The sample lists about 2 million clones, around 96% seen once, with 0.85% to 1.2% in the top ten. V and J are TRBV7-6 and TRBJ2-2; D is ambiguous. The specimen sequenced was naive CD8+ T cells sorted from blood. The clonotype originates from a man aged 18 to 30 in good health. Here the CDR3 reads CASSVIAGGELFF. The CDR3 bases are TGTGCCAGCAGCGTGATAGCTGGCGGGGAGCTGTTTTTT.